The present T cell receptor (beta chain) was sequenced within a study of shared clonotypes between healthy human individuals. The sample holds one count of this clone. The protocol was immunoSEQ multiplex PCR, while the TCRdb copy is restricted to in-frame clones and leaves out a portion. The repertoire holds nearly 2 million clones, with about 95% as singletons. CD45RO-negative, CCR7-positively selected cells formed the naive CD8 fraction, excluding terminally differentiated effector memory CD45RA+ cells. Adults of Caucasian background living in Nashville, Tennessee made up all donors. The CDR3 is 13 residues long. Germline CDR1 SEHNR, CDR2 FQNEAQ (reference sequence). With 2 bases removed from V and 5 bases from J, the gap between germline ends came to 9 bases.

Sequencing was performed on naive CD8+ T cells sorted from blood. This clonotype originated in a man between 18 and 29 years old in good health. The rearrangement joins TRBV7-9 to TRBJ2-5; D gene ambiguous. The CDR3 bases are TGTGCCAGCAGCTTAAGTAACGTGGAGACCCAGTACTTC. Protein sequence: CASSLSNVETQYF.